This TCR beta chain was sequenced in a study of T cells in Graves' hyperthyroidism and ophthalmopathy. Study observations and caveats: Researchers found most expanded thyroid clonotypes above 0.001 in blood as well. Stable hyperthyroidism was told apart from ophthalmopathy by a model built on 13 V-J features.

This clonotype was recorded at least ten times. The antigen remains undetermined. Thyroid ultrasound and orbital computed tomography, with clinical symptoms and serum thyroxine and TRAb, informed diagnoses. The sample of blood was obtained at first hyperthyroidism diagnosis (before any ophthalmopathy symptoms). RNA transcripts yielded amplified TCR beta CDR3 regions. First-round RT-PCR targeting the TCR CDR3 was performed with the HTBI primer set. TCRdb ran MiXCR on the multiplex PCR reads and lists one entry per CDR3 protein. The sample has 380,000 or so distinct CDR3 sequences, roughly 14% seen once. This TCR was recovered from a man aged 25 to 45 with Graves' hyperthyroidism that later progressed to Graves' ophthalmopathy. The sequencing input was blood.

DNA of the CDR3: TGTGCCAGCAGTCCGCGACCGGGACAGGGGGGGTACGAGCAGTACTTC. Amino acid sequence: CASSPRPGQGGYEQYF. The J gene is TRBJ2-7, the V gene TRBV6-1, with 11 bases that match TRBD1. V lost 5 bases, J lost 4 bases, and 10 bases stayed unmatched. CDR1 is MNHNS and CDR2 is SASEGT in the germline V gene. The length of the CDR3 is 16 residues.